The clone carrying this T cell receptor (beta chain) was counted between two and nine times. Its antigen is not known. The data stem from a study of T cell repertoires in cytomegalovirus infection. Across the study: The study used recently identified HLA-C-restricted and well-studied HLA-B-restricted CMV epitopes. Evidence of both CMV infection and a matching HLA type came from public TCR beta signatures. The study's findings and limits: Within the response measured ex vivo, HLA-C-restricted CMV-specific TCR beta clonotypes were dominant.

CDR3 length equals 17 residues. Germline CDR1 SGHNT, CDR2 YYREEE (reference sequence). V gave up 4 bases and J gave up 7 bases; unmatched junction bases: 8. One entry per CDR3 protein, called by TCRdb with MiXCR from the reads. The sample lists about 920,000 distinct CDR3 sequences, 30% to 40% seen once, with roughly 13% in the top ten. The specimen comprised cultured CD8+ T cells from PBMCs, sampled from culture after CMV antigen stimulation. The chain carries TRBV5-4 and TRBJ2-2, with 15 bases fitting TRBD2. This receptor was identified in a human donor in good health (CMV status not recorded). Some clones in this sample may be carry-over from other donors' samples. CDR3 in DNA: TGTGCCAGCAGCCTCGGACTAGCGGGGGGGCCGAGCGGGGAGCTGTTTTTT. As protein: CASSLGLAGGPSGELFF.